This T cell receptor beta chain was captured in a study of human T cells and chemical hapten exposure. General study findings and limits: A positive correlation with patch test score was shown by PT1 expanded TCR counts.

Note on this clonotype: Its antigen remains unknown.

CDR3 length: 15 amino acids. Trimming cost V 6 bases and J 1 base, with 14 bases left between them. Germline-derived CDR1 and CDR2 are SGHAT and FQDESV (reference sequence). A single record per CDR3 protein comes from TCRdb applying MiXCR to the RACE reads. There are some 170,000 distinct CDR3 sequences in the sample; 25% to 30% occur only once, and about 2.1% lies in the top ten. Described time point: patch test 3, about 24 weeks after DPC sensitization. Treatment indicated: therapeutic diphenylcyclopropenone sensitization with weekly scalp DPC. The genes are TRBV11-1 and TRBJ2-3, with D perhaps TRBD1 (5 bases). This sequence was found in a woman under 30 with alopecia areata. Some clones in this sample may be carry-over from other donors' samples. Source: whole blood, taken in connection with sensitization to the hapten diphenylcyclopropenone (DPC). In DNA form, the CDR3 reads TGTGCCAGCAGTTCCCGGCCACAGGGCACAGATACGCAGTATTTT. Protein product: CASSSRPQGTDTQYF.